The source of this TCR beta chain is a study of blood T cell repertoires in COVID-19. Study context: COVID-19 samples, acute and convalescent, were from the United States, Italy and Spain. In each case, the material was cDNA or gDNA derived from T cells, B-cell-depleted T cells, or PBMCs.

J gave up 4 bases and V 0 bases, and 8 bases lay outside the gene matches. The CDR3 sequence is 17 residues long. In germline, CDR1 is SGHNT, CDR2 YYREEE (reference sequence). Original processing notes: Scientists estimated how many nucleated cells there were by amplifying reference gene primers. Measured with immunoSEQ multiplex PCR; TCRdb has only the in-frame clones, and not every one. The V and J calls and clone size were taken over from that table, and D and trimming were inferred from the DNA. The profile shows about 100,000 clones, approximately 88% of them singletons. The specimen was peripheral blood. The chain is built from TRBV5-4 and TRBJ2-2; TRBD1 matches 8 bases. The clonotype comes from a human donor in a cohort sampled during active COVID-19. This CDR3 reads CASSLVQGAHITGELFF. The CDR3 DNA follows: TGTGCCAGCAGCTTGGTCCAGGGGGCGCATATCACCGGGGAGCTGTTTTTT.